This TCR beta chain was sequenced in a study of T cell repertoires in cytomegalovirus infection. Overall study context: Carrying CMV and the relevant HLA type showed in public TCR beta signatures. Whole-study results and caveats: Using cumulative public TCR beta family frequency, the authors identified those who carried CMV together with the relevant HLA. HLA-C-restricted CMV clonotypes gave the most frequent clonotype in two of eight donors.

Trimming cost V 6 bases and J 0 bases; bases outside gene matches: 7. CDR3 length equals 17 residues. Germline V gene sequence: CDR1 MNHEY, CDR2 SVGEGT. Comment on this clonotype: Its antigen is unidentified.

MiXCR, run by TCRdb on the reads, gives a single entry per CDR3 protein. This sample carries 200,000 to 300,000 distinct CDR3 sequences, approximately 15% of them seen once, and the ten largest clones take 8.8%. The TCR was taken from a human donor in good health (CMV status not recorded). Some clones in this sample may be carry-over from other donors' samples. Sequenced: PBMCs. The genes are TRBV6-2 or TRBV6-3 and TRBJ2-1; TRBD2 agrees at 11 bases. CDR3 bases: TGTGCCAGCAGGGAACTAGCGGGAGAGAGCTCCTACAATGAGCAGTTCTTC. This sequence encodes CASRELAGESSYNEQFF.